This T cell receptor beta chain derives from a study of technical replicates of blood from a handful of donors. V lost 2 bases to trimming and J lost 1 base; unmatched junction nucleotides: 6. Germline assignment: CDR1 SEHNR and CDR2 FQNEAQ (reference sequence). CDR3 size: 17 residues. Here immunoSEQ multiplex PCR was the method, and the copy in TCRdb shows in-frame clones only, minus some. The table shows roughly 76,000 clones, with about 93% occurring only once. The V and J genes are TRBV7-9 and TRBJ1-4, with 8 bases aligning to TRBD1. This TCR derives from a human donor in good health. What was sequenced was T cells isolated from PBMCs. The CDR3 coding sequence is TGTGCCAGCAGCTTACGCAGGGGGCGCCGAACTAATGAAAAACTGTTTTTT. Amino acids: CASSLRRGRRTNEKLFF.